The 10 T cell receptor beta chains below come from one sample, sequenced in a study of cytomegalovirus exposure and HLA in healthy donors (TCRdb year 2017). Library preparation used the immunoSEQ multiplex PCR assay. For the multiplex PCR, a mixture combining 60 forward primers for TCR Vbeta segments and 13 reverse primers for TCR Jbeta segments was used. TCRdb took this table from immuneACCESS and kept in-frame rearrangements with V and J called. Such tables lack part of the clones; where checked against another copy, unresolved V genes explain under half of the gap, and the rest is unexplained. The sample table holds roughly 130,000 clones, of which around 80% were seen once. The top ten constitute 1% to 1.5% of the sample. The sequencing sample was made of PBMCs. These receptors all stem from a male donor in good health and CMV-seropositive.

The chain employs TRBV5-8 and TRBJ2-1; 8 bases are a match to TRBD2. There are 15 residues in the CDR3. Losses at the gene ends were 4 bases for V and 6 bases for J; bases not matched to a gene: 9. Germline V gene sequence: CDR1 SGHTS, CDR2 YDEGEE. CDR3 DNA sequence: TGTGCCAGCAGCCCGGGGACTAGTAGGGGCAATGAGCAGTTCTTC. Residues: CASSPGTSRGNEQFF.

This chain links TRBV29-1 with TRBJ1-2, with 9 nucleotides matching TRBD1. Germline V gene sequence: CDR1 SQVTM, CDR2 ANQGSEA. V shed 7 bases, J shed 6 bases, and the junction held 3 bases outside the gene matches. This CDR3 comprises 11 residues. The CDR3 loop is CSARQGDGYTF. The CDR3 DNA reads as TGCAGCGCCAGACAGGGGGATGGCTACACCTTC.

This chain links TRBV7-6 with TRBJ2-1, with 10 bases aligning to TRBD2. CDR1 and CDR2 from the germline V gene are SGHVS and FNYEAQ. This CDR3 is 12 amino acids long. Trimming removed 6 bases from V and 10 bases from J; junction bases left unmatched: 3. The CDR3 region is CASSHSGREQFF. The CDR3 nucleotides are TGTGCCAGCAGTCATAGCGGGAGGGAGCAGTTCTTC.

The chain joins TRBV28 to TRBJ1-4; 7 nucleotides align to TRBD1. Germline V gene lookup returns CDR1 MDHEN and CDR2 SYDVKM. The CDR3 sequence is 15 residues long. V was pared by 4 bases and J by 4 bases, with 6 bases of the junction left unmatched. The CDR3 reads CASSYPGQHNEKLFF. The CDR3 nucleotides are TGTGCCAGCAGTTACCCGGGACAGCATAATGAAAAACTGTTTTTT.

This chain uses TRBV28 with TRBJ1-2; unclear D gene. Germline CDR1 and CDR2: MDHEN and SYDVKM. V lost 6 bases, J lost 3 bases, and 8 bases lay in between. This CDR3 comprises 12 residues. CDR3 in amino acids: CASSQTDYGYTF. CDR3 nucleotides: TGTGCCAGCAGCCAGACTGACTATGGCTACACCTTC.

This clone has a handful of counts. As DNA, the CDR3 is TGTGCCAGTAGTACGTACACAGGGTTCGGGATGAACACTGAAGCTTTCTTT. It yields the protein CASSTYTGFGMNTEAFF. The chain employs TRBV19 and TRBJ1-1; D possibly corresponds to TRBD1 (6 bases). This CDR3 has 17 residues. Trimming took 4 bases from V and 0 from J, leaving 18 bases between them. Germline CDR1 and CDR2: LNHDA and SQIVND (reference sequence).

The genes are TRBV19 and TRBJ2-2, with 8 nucleotides matching TRBD2. With 6 bases clipped from V and 0 bases from J, the junction kept 9 bases outside the gene matches. This CDR3 has 17 residues. Germline-derived CDR1 and CDR2 are LNHDA and SQIVND (reference sequence). In DNA form, the CDR3 reads TGTGCCAGTAGGCCCTCCGGGAGGGGGGCGAACACCGGGGAGCTGTTTTTT. Protein sequence: CASRPSGRGANTGELFF. Variable domain in full (rest from reference TRBV19 and TRBJ2-2): DGGITQSPKYLFRKEGQNVTLSCEQNLNHDAMYWYRQDPGQGLRLIYYSQIVNDFQKGDIAEGYSVSREKKESFPLTVTSAQKNPTAFYLCASRPSGRGANTGELFFGEGSRLTVL.

The V gene is TRBV7-9, the J gene TRBJ2-1; D is perhaps TRBD2 (6 bases). This CDR3 spans 14 amino acids. The ends were cut back, 4 bases at V and 2 bases at J, with 9 bases in the middle. Germline loops: CDR1 SEHNR, CDR2 FQNEAQ (reference sequence). In nucleotides, the CDR3 is TGTGCCAGCAGCTCGGGAGCCCCCTACAATGAGCAGTTCTTC. Its translation is CASSSGAPYNEQFF. Drawing the rest from reference TRBV7-9 and TRBJ2-1, the complete variable domain is DTGVSQNPRHKITKRGQNVTFRCDPISEHNRLYWYRQTLGQGPEFLTYFQNEAQLEKSRLLSDRFSAERPKGSFSTLEIQRTEQGDSAMYLCASSSGAPYNEQFFGPGTRLTVL.

The J gene is TRBJ1-5, the V gene TRBV27; the match to TRBD1 covers 10 bases. CDR3 length: 15 amino acids. CDR1 and CDR2 (germline): MNHEY, SMNVEV (reference sequence). The V and J ends lost 2 bases and 10 bases, in that order; junction bases with no gene match: 8. CDR3 in amino acids: CASSLTGQGPGPQHF. DNA for the CDR3: TGTGCCAGCAGTTTAACGGGACAGGGGCCGGGCCCCCAGCATTTT.

The genes are TRBV6-5 and TRBJ1-6; tentative D call: TRBD1 (6 bases). Trimming removed 2 bases at V and 7 bases at J, with 12 bases between. This CDR3 is built from 15 residues. Germline loops: CDR1 MNHEY, CDR2 SVGAGI. CDR3 protein: CASSYENQGNSPLHF. The DNA for the CDR3 is TGTGCCAGCAGTTACGAAAACCAGGGGAATTCACCCCTCCACTTT.